The present T cell receptor beta chain was sequenced within a study of blood T cells in healthy people across ages. In the study overall: About one barcoded TCR beta cDNA was captured per two T cells.

This clonotype was detected a few times. Its antigen is not known. Germline CDR1 MNHNS, CDR2 SASEGT. The CDR3 has 16 amino acids. The ends were cut back, 1 base at V and 8 bases at J, with 15 bases in the middle. Regarding the study as a whole: Strong correlation was found linking TCR beta diversity to naive T cell percentage. Both naive CD4+ cell counts and diversity were greater in long-lived donors than in aged donors. Estimated diversity that came from one million T cells was considered an underestimate.

Alongside a J-beta primer mix, a sample-barcoded 5' primer served in a second PCR lasting roughly 7 to 12 cycles. TCRdb reanalysed the 5' RACE reads using MiXCR and keeps one entry per CDR3 protein. The sample holds hundreds of thousands of distinct CDR3 sequences, roughly 52% seen once. V gene TRBV6-1 combines with J gene TRBJ1-6; D is unclear. The material sequenced was blood. The clonotype comes from a man aged 25 to 40 in good health. CDR3 DNA sequence: TGTGCCAGCAGTGAAGGGTATGAGGGCCTGGATTCACCCCTCCACTTT. Protein product: CASSEGYEGLDSPLHF.